The 32 T cell receptor beta chains listed next were all sequenced from one sample in a study of cytomegalovirus exposure and HLA in healthy donors. A multiplex PCR was run with 60 Vbeta primers and 13 Jbeta primers. Libraries were prepared by immunoSEQ multiplex PCR; TCRdb keeps only in-frame clonotypes and omits some of them. The sample holds some 150,000 clones, about a tenth seen once. What was sequenced was PBMCs. These receptors originate from a male donor in good health and CMV-seronegative.

CDR3 coding DNA: TGTGCCAGCAGTCCCACATTAGCCAAAAACATTCAGTACTTC. Its translation: CASSPTLAKNIQYF. The V and J genes are TRBV28 and TRBJ2-4; D uncertain. The CDR3 covers 14 residues. Trimming took 5 bases from V and 0 from J, leaving 8 bases between them. Looked up from germline, CDR1 is MDHEN and CDR2 is SYDVKM.

This clone came up a few times. The V call is TRBV6-5, the J call TRBJ1-4; no definite D call. V was pared by 7 bases and J by 1 base, with 10 bases between. From germline, CDR1 is MNHEY and CDR2 SVGAGI. This CDR3 is 14 amino acids long. DNA for the CDR3: TGTGCCAGCAAGGGAGTCCAAACTAATGAAAAACTGTTTTTT. Encoded protein: CASKGVQTNEKLFF.

The V and J genes are TRBV9 and TRBJ2-3; 8 bases match TRBD2. CDR1 is SGDLS, CDR2 YYNGEE, per germline. Germline trimming cut 0 bases from V and 1 base from J; bases unmatched to any gene: 4. This CDR3 contains 16 residues. The CDR3 DNA follows: TGTGCCAGCAGCGTAGCTATTAGCGGGGGCACAGATACGCAGTATTTT. Protein sequence: CASSVAISGGTDTQYF. Based on the CDR3 plus reference TRBV9 and TRBJ2-3, the full variable domain is DSGVTQTPKHLITATGQRVTLRCSPRSGDLSVYWYQQSLDQGLQFLIQYYNGEERAKGNILERFSAQQFPDLHSELNLSSLELGDSALYFCASSVAISGGTDTQYFGPGTRLTVL.

The rearrangement joins TRBV27 to TRBJ2-7; 7 bases match TRBD2. Trimming cost V 8 bases and J 2 bases; bases outside gene matches: 6. The CDR3 sequence is 13 residues long. Germline V gene lookup returns CDR1 MNHEY and CDR2 SMNVEV (reference sequence). In DNA, the CDR3 is TGTGCCAGCGGGGACTACGGAACCTACGAGCAGTACTTC. Translating it yields CASGDYGTYEQYF.

This clone was picked up a small number of times. This chain uses TRBV7-9 with TRBJ2-7; TRBD1 agrees at 8 bases. The V segment lost 6 bases and the J segment 5 bases; nucleotides outside the gene matches: 9. The CDR3 runs 14 residues. Germline CDR1 SEHNR, CDR2 FQNEAQ (reference sequence). The CDR3, as DNA: TGTGCCAGCAGTCTACAGGGGGGAAAGAACGAGCAGTACTTC. Residues: CASSLQGGKNEQYF.

This chain links TRBV25-1 with TRBJ2-3, with 8 bases identical to TRBD2. Germline-derived CDR1 and CDR2 are MGHDK and SYGVNS. The junction had 13 bases not matched to a gene; V was cut back by 8 bases and J by 3 bases. The CDR3 has 16 amino acids. The CDR3 loop reads CASRPGLRGATDTQYF. The CDR3 nucleotides are TGTGCCAGCCGACCCGGGTTGCGGGGGGCAACAGATACGCAGTATTTT. Full variable domain (outside the CDR3, taken from reference TRBV25-1 and TRBJ2-3): EADIYQTPRYLVIGTGKKITLECSQTMGHDKMYWYQQDPGMELHLIHYSYGVNSTEKGDLSSESTVSRIRTEHFPLTLESARPSHTSQYLCASRPGLRGATDTQYFGPGTRLTVL.

A few counts support this clone. The chain carries TRBV28 and TRBJ2-3; no definite D call. CDR1 and CDR2 from the germline V gene are MDHEN and SYDVKM. The V end lost 10 bases, the J end lost 0 bases, and 11 bases lay between the germline ends. The length of the CDR3 is 13 residues. The CDR3 reads CATRFRSTDTQYF. The CDR3 nucleotides read TGTGCCACCCGCTTTAGAAGCACAGATACGCAGTATTTT.

The chain couples TRBV18 to TRBJ1-1; 11 bases align to TRBD1. V was clipped by 4 bases and J by 4 bases; unmatched bases: 8. The CDR3 length is 16 residues. Germline CDR1 is KGHSH and CDR2 is LQKENI. In DNA, the CDR3 is TGTGCCAGCTCACACCCGGGACAGGGGGTGAGCACTGAAGCTTTCTTT. It yields the protein CASSHPGQGVSTEAFF.

This clone was seen more than once but under ten times. One junction end does not reproduce the germline sequence, and a read error may be involved. V usage is TRBV7-7 and J usage is TRBJ2-1, with 9 bases fitting TRBD2. The CDR3 runs 15 residues. CDR1 SSHAT and CDR2 FNYEAQ come from the germline V gene (reference sequence). This chain's CDR3 is CASSLGGGAGNEQFF. CDR3 nucleotides: TGTGCTAGCAGCTTAGGCGGGGGGGCGGGCAATGAGCAGTTCTTC. Using reference TRBV7-7 and TRBJ2-1 for the parts outside the CDR3, the full variable domain is GAGVSQSPRYKVTKRGQDVTLRCDPISSHATLYWYQQALGQGPEFLTYFNYEAQPDKSGLPSDRFSAERPEGSISTLTIQRTEQRDSAMYRCASSLGGGAGNEQFFGPGTRLTVL.

This clone turned up a few times. The J gene is TRBJ2-3, the V gene TRBV28; D uncertain. V was shortened by 2 bases and J by 0 bases, with 6 bases between the two germline ends. The CDR3 length is 14 residues. CDR1 and CDR2 (germline): MDHEN, SYDVKM. In DNA, the CDR3 is TGTGCCAGCAGTTTACTTCCTAGCACAGATACGCAGTATTTT. Residues: CASSLLPSTDTQYF.

The chain is built from TRBV13 and TRBJ2-1; 7 bases line up with TRBD1. Germline V gene data show CDR1 as PRHDT and CDR2 as FYEKMQ (reference sequence). The CDR3 totals 15 residues. V shed 0 bases and J 5 bases; nucleotides not matched to a gene: 4. CDR3 sequence (DNA): TGTGCCAGCAGCTTAGGAAAGGGGGCCCACAATGAGCAGTTCTTC. Translated, it gives CASSLGKGAHNEQFF.

The V call is TRBV27, the J call TRBJ1-2; D not resolved. The germline V and J ends were trimmed by 5 bases and 8 bases, with 9 bases remaining between them. Germline-derived CDR1 and CDR2 are MNHEY and SMNVEV (reference sequence). This CDR3 contains 11 residues. This chain's CDR3 is CASSGEAGYTF. The CDR3 DNA follows: TGTGCCAGCAGTGGGGAGGCGGGCTACACCTTC.

This clone turned up a few times. The chain uses TRBV5-6 and TRBJ2-6, with D perhaps TRBD2 (5 bases). The CDR3 loop spans 17 amino acids. V lost 4 bases, J lost 0 bases, and 14 bases lay in between. CDR1 is SGHDT, CDR2 YYEEEE, per germline. The CDR3: CASSLIGVSSGANVLTF. CDR3 in DNA: TGTGCCAGCAGCCTGATCGGGGTGAGCTCTGGGGCCAACGTCCTGACTTTC.

The V call is TRBV12-5, the J call TRBJ1-2, with a tentative D call TRBD1 (6 bases). Germline assignment: CDR1 LGHNT and CDR2 FRNRAP. The CDR3 consists of 13 residues. Deletions cut 3 bases from V and 8 bases from J, with 13 bases between. CDR3 in amino acids: CASGLMAGDGYTF. CDR3 bases: TGTGCTAGTGGTTTAATGGCAGGGGACGGCTACACCTTC.

The gene calls are TRBV4-2 and TRBJ2-1; 9 positions agree with TRBD2. The V gene's germline CDR1 is LGHNA and CDR2 YNFKEQ. The CDR3 sequence is 16 residues long. V lost 0 bases to trimming and J lost 7 bases; unmatched junction nucleotides: 7. CDR3 residues: CASSQDMAGGRNEQFF. CDR3 nucleotide sequence: TGTGCCAGCAGCCAAGATATGGCGGGGGGGCGGAATGAGCAGTTCTTC.

The chain carries TRBV5-1 and TRBJ1-1; 7 nucleotides agree with TRBD1. V shed 0 bases and J 3 bases; nucleotides not matched to a gene: 5. Germline-derived CDR1 and CDR2 are SGHRS and YFSETQ. This CDR3 has 15 residues. CDR3 in amino acids: CASSLEGQGDTEAFF. CDR3 nucleotide sequence: TGCGCCAGCAGCTTGGAGGGCCAGGGGGACACTGAAGCTTTCTTT.

CDR3 sequence reads: CASSYGQGTEAFF. CDR3 DNA: TGTGCCAGCAGTTACGGACAGGGCACTGAAGCTTTCTTT. The chain uses TRBV6-5 and TRBJ1-1; 8 nucleotides agree with TRBD1. With V trimmed by 2 bases and J by 4 bases, 0 bases remained unmatched. CDR3 length: 13 residues. Germline assignment: CDR1 MNHEY and CDR2 SVGAGI.

The genes are TRBV5-1 and TRBJ1-2; TRBD1 is a possible D gene (5 bases). The CDR3 covers 15 residues. Trimming took off 0 bases at V and 4 bases at J, with 13 bases between the two ends. CDR1 and CDR2 from the germline V gene are SGHRS and YFSETQ. The DNA for the CDR3 is TGCGCCAGCAGCTTGGAGAGCAGGGTGCCCTATGGCTACACCTTC. It translates to CASSLESRVPYGYTF. Looking up the rest from reference TRBV5-1 and TRBJ1-2 gives the full variable domain: KAGVTQTPRYLIKTRGQQVTLSCSPISGHRSVSWYQQTPGQGLQFLFEYFSETQRNKGNFPGRFSGRQFSNSRSEMNVSTLELGDSALYLCASSLESRVPYGYTFGSGTRLTVV.

This clone was observed a few times. The chain is built from TRBV7-9 and TRBJ2-1; tentatively, D is TRBD2 (6 bases). The CDR3 length is 13 residues. V shed 5 bases and J shed 8 bases, with 13 bases lying between them. The germline V gene has CDR1 SEHNR and CDR2 FQNEAQ (reference sequence). The CDR3 reads CASSPLASDEQFF. The CDR3 DNA sequence: TGTGCCAGCAGCCCCTTAGCTAGCGATGAGCAGTTCTTC.

This clone was counted between two and nine times. This chain uses TRBV5-6 with TRBJ2-3, with D possibly matching TRBD1 (5 bases). The V and J ends lost 1 base and 0 bases respectively, with 12 bases between them. This CDR3 spans 16 amino acids. Germline CDR1 and CDR2: SGHDT and YYEEEE. For the CDR3, the DNA is TGTGCCAGCAGCTTGTTAGGCAGGGATAGCACAGATACGCAGTATTTT. This sequence encodes CASSLLGRDSTDTQYF.

The chain joins TRBV7-6 to TRBJ2-7; tentatively, D is TRBD2 (6 bases). CDR1 and CDR2 from the germline V gene are SGHVS and FNYEAQ. This CDR3 region has 16 residues. The V end lost 1 base, the J end lost 4 bases, and 17 bases lay between the germline ends. The CDR3 loop reads CASSLEPGVIVYEQYF. The CDR3 region has the DNA TGTGCCAGCAGCTTAGAACCGGGGGTGATCGTTTACGAGCAGTACTTC.

This clone was detected a few times. The V gene is TRBV19, the J gene TRBJ2-6; a possible D gene is TRBD1 (6 bases). The CDR3 contains 16 residues. Between the trimmed V and J ends, which lost 7 bases and 4 bases, there was a span of 17 bases. From germline, CDR1 is LNHDA and CDR2 SQIVND (reference sequence). The CDR3 loop reads CASKDRRTPGANVLTF. In DNA, the CDR3 is TGTGCCAGTAAAGACAGGAGGACACCCGGGGCCAACGTCCTGACTTTC.

This clone turned up a few times. The chain couples TRBV4-3 to TRBJ1-3; unclear D gene. The CDR3 length is 16 residues. Germline values: CDR1 LGHNA, CDR2 YSLEER. Trimming took 4 bases from V and 2 from J, leaving 15 bases between them. The chain's CDR3 is CASSPDLALTGNTIYF. The CDR3 DNA reads as TGCGCCAGCAGCCCAGATCTGGCCCTTACTGGAAACACCATATATTTT.

The table lists this clone with a few counts. This rearrangement joins TRBV11-2 to TRBJ2-5, with 7 nucleotides matching TRBD2. CDR1 and CDR2 (germline): SGHAT, FQNNGV. The CDR3 runs 16 residues. Trimming cost V 1 base and J 0 bases; bases outside gene matches: 5. The CDR3 region is CASSLGQTSNQETQYF. The DNA of the CDR3 is TGTGCCAGCAGCTTAGGTCAGACTAGCAACCAAGAGACCCAGTACTTC.

This clone was recorded a few times. J is TRBJ2-6 and V is TRBV5-6, with no clear D. This CDR3 is built from 12 residues. Trimming shortened V by 0 bases and J by 10 bases, and 5 bases separated the two germline ends. Germline CDR1 SGHDT, CDR2 YYEEEE. This CDR3 reads CASSLDMNVLTF. DNA of the CDR3: TGTGCCAGCAGCTTGGACATGAACGTCCTGACTTTC.

This chain joins TRBV5-1 and TRBJ2-2; 9 bases match TRBD1. The V and J ends lost 2 bases and 1 base, in that order; junction bases with no gene match: 3. CDR1 and CDR2 (germline): SGHRS, YFSETQ. This CDR3 has 16 amino acids. The CDR3 loop is CASSLQGALNTGELFF. In DNA, the CDR3 is TGCGCCAGCAGCTTACAGGGGGCCCTGAACACCGGGGAGCTGTTTTTT.

This clone has more than one count but fewer than ten. J is TRBJ1-1 and V is TRBV29-1, with 8 bases lining up with TRBD1. The germline gives CDR1 SQVTM, CDR2 ANQGSEA. V lost 4 bases and J lost 6; bases outside the gene matches: 10. The CDR3 sequence is 14 residues long. The CDR3 DNA reads as TGCAGCGTTGGCGCGACAGGGGCGGTTTCTGAAGCTTTCTTT. This translates into CSVGATGAVSEAFF.

The chain employs TRBV30 and TRBJ2-7, with 7 bases fitting TRBD2. The V gene end was trimmed by 5 bases and the J gene end by 3 bases; junction bases not matched to a gene: 1. Germline V gene data show CDR1 as GTSNPN and CDR2 as SVGIG (reference sequence). This CDR3 is built from 11 residues. As DNA, the CDR3 is TGTGCCTGGGCGGGGGACTACGAGCAGTACTTC. Translated: CAWAGDYEQYF. Full variable domain (remainder filled in from reference TRBV30 and TRBJ2-7): SQTIHQWPATLVQPVGSPLSLECTVEGTSNPNLYWYRQAAGRGLQLLFYSVGIGQISSEVPQNLSASRPQDRQFILSSKKLLLSDSGFYLCAWAGDYEQYFGPGTRLTVT.

This clone was counted between two and nine times. The rearrangement links TRBV7-6 to TRBJ2-5; 7 bases are shared with TRBD1. The CDR3 is made up of 15 amino acids. Unmatched junction bases numbered 10, after V lost 5 bases and J lost 4 bases. The germline gives CDR1 SGHVS, CDR2 FNYEAQ. CDR3 bases: TGTGCCAGCAGCCCCCTTAGGGGGCGCGGAGAGACCCAGTACTTC. Translation: CASSPLRGRGETQYF.

V is TRBV4-3 and J is TRBJ2-3; 8 bases are a match to TRBD1. The CDR3 spans 18 residues. The V gene end was trimmed by 2 bases and the J gene end by 3 bases; junction bases not matched to a gene: 13. Germline CDR1 reads LGHNA; CDR2 reads YSLEER. The CDR3, as DNA: TGCGCCAGCAGCCAACGGACAGGGCAGGGGGTGGGAACAGATACGCAGTATTTT. It translates to CASSQRTGQGVGTDTQYF.

Only a few counts were recorded for this clone. J is TRBJ2-7 and V is TRBV29-1; D is perhaps TRBD2 (5 bases). Germline V gene sequence: CDR1 SQVTM, CDR2 ANQGSEA. V was shortened by 6 bases and J by 3 bases, with 15 bases between the two germline ends. The CDR3 sequence is 13 residues long. The CDR3 DNA reads TGCAGCGTCCCCGGGAATACTGGCTACGAGCAGTACTTC. This sequence encodes CSVPGNTGYEQYF.

This rearrangement joins TRBV27 to TRBJ2-7; 10 bases are a match to TRBD2. The junction had 7 bases not matched to a gene; V was cut back by 6 bases and J by 5 bases. The germline gives CDR1 MNHEY, CDR2 SMNVEV (reference sequence). The CDR3 extends over 14 amino acids. The chain's CDR3 is CASSGAGGPHEQYF. The CDR3 nucleotides are TGTGCCAGCAGCGGAGCGGGAGGGCCCCACGAGCAGTACTTC.